This T cell receptor (beta chain) was retrieved from a study of human T cells and chemical hapten exposure. Study context: Across samples, TCR yields varied, mostly owing to small differences in pooled library volumes.

Separate cDNA molecules received unique molecular identifiers, which the library attached to them. In the study's own analysis: Sampled TCR counts reached a median of approximately 93,000 per sample, with values ranging from 23,224 to 690,600. TCRdb fed the RACE reads into MiXCR, producing one record per CDR3 protein. The V and J calls and clone size come from TCRdb's table, not from the authors' own analysis. In the table there are 50,000 to 70,000 distinct CDR3 sequences, around 6.1% of which are singletons. Note on this clonotype: Antigen unknown.

General study points: No shift was seen in TCRs above 1 in 1000 frequency with DPC sensitization.

Documented time point: healthy volunteer bleed at 6 weeks. Total RNA came from unfractionated whole blood. Germline CDR1 SGHRS, CDR2 YFSETQ. The CDR3 runs 14 residues. V dropped 0 bases and J dropped 1 base, with 7 bases sitting between them. The chain uses TRBV5-1 and TRBJ2-5; D is possibly TRBD1 (6 bases). Input material: whole blood. The TCR comes from a female donor in good health. Some clones in this sample may be carry-over from other donors' samples. CDR3 in amino acids: CASSLEGGQETQYF. CDR3 sequence (DNA): TGCGCCAGCAGCTTGGAAGGGGGCCAAGAGACCCAGTACTTC.